This TCR beta chain derives from a study of shared clonotypes between healthy human individuals. Overall study results and limits: Only blood was sampled; tissue repertoires likely differ.

CDR3 length equals 18 residues. As regards this clone: The antigen is undetermined.

Generated by immunoSEQ multiplex PCR, the TCRdb table keeps only in-frame clones and is missing some. The data hold hundreds of thousands of clones, with almost 97% observed a single time. This receptor was taken from a young woman in good health. Sequenced input: naive CD4+ T cells sorted from blood. Subset indicated: CD45RA+ positively selected. The chain links TRBV21-1 to TRBJ2-7; the table's D call of TRBD1 was not tested on the DNA. TRBV21-1 is designated a pseudogene. Here the CDR3 DNA reads TGTGCCAGCAGCAAAAAAAGGAGAAGGGGACAGGGAACCTACGAGCAGTACTTC. Protein product: CASSKKRRRGQGTYEQYF.